A selection of T cell receptor beta chains follows, all from one sample in a study of regulatory T cells in long-lasting Graves disease. TCRdb reprocessed the multiplex PCR reads via MiXCR and lists one record per CDR3 protein. Found here are roughly 700,000 distinct CDR3 sequences, around 30% of them singletons; the top ten hold around 40%. The sequencing used peripheral blood mononuclear cells (PBMCs), collected when the disease was refractory, from a patient treated with antithyroid drugs. These TCRs come from a female donor with Graves disease. The CDR3 runs from the conserved cysteine through the conserved F or W. Fields, in order: V gene, J gene, D gene, clone size, CDR3 protein, CDR3 DNA. A D gene is named only where the DNA matches it firmly. Size tells how often a clone was seen (once, few, many) or the class of an expanded clone, and some rows leave it out.

V gene: TRBV5-1; J gene: TRBJ1-1; D gene: TRBD1; clone size: .; CDR3 protein: CASSPDRPNTEAFF; CDR3 DNA: TGCGCCAGCAGCCCGGACAGGCCGAACACTGAAGCTTTCTTT
V gene: TRBV29-1; J gene: TRBJ1-2; D gene: .; clone size: few; CDR3 protein: CSVDRAGGYTF; CDR3 DNA: TGCAGCGTTGATAGGGCAGGAGGCTACACCTTC
V gene: TRBV3-1; J gene: TRBJ2-7; D gene: TRBD1; clone size: .; CDR3 protein: CASSQAGGSYEQYF; CDR3 DNA: TGTGCCAGCAGCCAAGCAGGGGGCAGCTACGAGCAGTACTTC
V gene: TRBV6-2/TRBV6-3; J gene: TRBJ1-5; D gene: TRBD1; clone size: few; CDR3 protein: CAISDRVMGANQPQHF; CDR3 DNA: TGTGCCATCTCAGACAGGGTGATGGGGGCCAATCAGCCCCAGCATTTT
V gene: TRBV7-6; J gene: TRBJ2-7; D gene: TRBD2; clone size: .; CDR3 protein: CASSLRPSGTSYEQYF; CDR3 DNA: TGTGCCAGCAGCCTACGCCCTAGCGGGACTTCCTACGAGCAGTACTTC
V gene: TRBV7-2; J gene: TRBJ2-7; D gene: .; clone size: .; CDR3 protein: CASSLLSMALSYEQYF; CDR3 DNA: TGTGCCAGCAGCTTATTATCAATGGCTCTCTCCTACGAGCAGTACTTC
V gene: TRBV11-2; J gene: TRBJ1-1; D gene: .; clone size: few; CDR3 protein: CASSSALHPADMSAFF; CDR3 DNA: TGTGCCAGCAGCTCGGCGTTACATCCCGCCGATATGTCAGCTTTCTTT
V gene: TRBV5-5; J gene: TRBJ1-6; D gene: .; clone size: few; CDR3 protein: CASSPDDYNSPLHF; CDR3 DNA: TGTGCCAGCAGCCCGGACGACTATAATTCACCCCTCCACTTT
V gene: TRBV12-3/TRBV12-4; J gene: TRBJ1-5; D gene: .; clone size: .; CDR3 protein: CASSLFPGRTSNQPQHF; CDR3 DNA: TGTGCCAGCAGTTTATTCCCGGGGAGGACGAGCAATCAGCCCCAGCATTTT
V gene: TRBV12-3/TRBV12-4; J gene: TRBJ1-4; D gene: .; clone size: many; CDR3 protein: CASSSQDSEKLFF; CDR3 DNA: TGTGCCAGCAGTTCCCAGGATAGTGAAAAACTGTTTTTT
V gene: TRBV27; J gene: TRBJ1-5; D gene: .; clone size: .; CDR3 protein: CASSFWGRPQHF; CDR3 DNA: TGTGCCAGCAGTTTCTGGGGGCGGCCCCAGCATTTT
V gene: TRBV20-1; J gene: TRBJ2-1; D gene: TRBD2; clone size: .; CDR3 protein: CSAIEPSGYNEQFF; CDR3 DNA: TGCAGTGCTATCGAACCTAGCGGATACAATGAGCAGTTCTTC
V gene: TRBV11-2; J gene: TRBJ2-5; D gene: .; clone size: .; CDR3 protein: CASSIGWGTKGETQYF; CDR3 DNA: TGTGCCAGCAGCATAGGGTGGGGGACAAAGGGAGAGACCCAGTACTTC
V gene: TRBV27; J gene: TRBJ2-3; D gene: TRBD2; clone size: .; CDR3 protein: CASSSSGTKLTDTQYF; CDR3 DNA: TGTGCCAGCAGTTCTTCAGGGACTAAGCTAACAGATACGCAGTATTTT
V gene: TRBV18; J gene: TRBJ2-7; D gene: .; clone size: .; CDR3 protein: CASTLRARSYEQYF; CDR3 DNA: TGTGCCAGCACCTTACGGGCTAGGTCCTACGAGCAGTACTTC
V gene: TRBV29-1; J gene: TRBJ1-1; D gene: TRBD1; clone size: .; CDR3 protein: CSVAATGYDTEAFF; CDR3 DNA: TGCAGCGTGGCGGCGACAGGGTACGACACTGAAGCTTTCTTT
V gene: TRBV6-5; J gene: TRBJ2-7; D gene: TRBD2; clone size: .; CDR3 protein: CASSFQLAGDYEQYF; CDR3 DNA: TGTGCCAGCAGTTTCCAACTAGCGGGAGATTACGAGCAGTACTTC
V gene: TRBV3-1; J gene: TRBJ2-5; D gene: TRBD1; clone size: .; CDR3 protein: CASSQPGQAQETQYF; CDR3 DNA: TGTGCCAGCAGCCAACCGGGACAGGCCCAAGAGACCCAGTACTTC
V gene: TRBV5-4; J gene: TRBJ1-1; D gene: .; clone size: .; CDR3 protein: CASKKTQGNTEAFF; CDR3 DNA: TGTGCCAGTAAGAAAACGCAGGGGAACACTGAAGCTTTCTTT
V gene: TRBV9; J gene: TRBJ1-1; D gene: .; clone size: few; CDR3 protein: CASSPPLGRMGGNTEAFF; CDR3 DNA: TGTGCCAGCAGCCCCCCCCTGGGCAGGATGGGTGGAAACACTGAAGCTTTCTTT
V gene: TRBV2; J gene: TRBJ1-2; D gene: TRBD1; clone size: many; CDR3 protein: CASKEQGVSYGYTF; CDR3 DNA: TGTGCCAGCAAGGAACAGGGGGTTTCCTATGGCTACACCTTC
V gene: TRBV9; J gene: TRBJ2-7; D gene: TRBD2; clone size: .; CDR3 protein: CASSPGLPKTYEQYF; CDR3 DNA: TGTGCCAGCAGCCCGGGACTACCTAAAACCTACGAGCAGTACTTC
V gene: TRBV18; J gene: TRBJ1-2; D gene: .; clone size: .; CDR3 protein: CASSRDEGALGYTF; CDR3 DNA: TGTGCCAGCTCACGCGATGAAGGGGCCCTGGGCTACACCTTC
V gene: TRBV12-3/TRBV12-4; J gene: TRBJ2-7; D gene: TRBD1; clone size: many; CDR3 protein: CASSLGTGAYEQYF; CDR3 DNA: TGTGCCAGCAGTTTAGGGACAGGAGCTTACGAGCAGTACTTC
V gene: TRBV3-1; J gene: TRBJ1-1; D gene: .; clone size: once; CDR3 protein: CASSQDSSLNTEAFF; CDR3 DNA: TGTGCCAGCAGCCAAGATTCCAGCCTGAACACTGAAGCTTTCTTT
V gene: TRBV25-1; J gene: TRBJ2-5; D gene: TRBD1; clone size: .; CDR3 protein: CASSDRTGTETQYF; CDR3 DNA: TGTGCCAGCAGTGACCGGACAGGGACAGAGACCCAGTACTTC
V gene: TRBV6-1; J gene: TRBJ1-2; D gene: .; clone size: many; CDR3 protein: CASSGVGNYGYTF; CDR3 DNA: TGTGCCAGCAGTGGAGTAGGGAACTATGGCTACACCTTC
V gene: TRBV6-5; J gene: TRBJ1-1; D gene: .; clone size: many; CDR3 protein: CASSYSSPTEAFF; CDR3 DNA: TGTGCCAGCAGTTATTCTTCCCCAACTGAAGCTTTCTTT
V gene: TRBV29-1; J gene: TRBJ2-2; D gene: TRBD1; clone size: .; CDR3 protein: CSAPGTGTRGELFF; CDR3 DNA: TGCAGCGCCCCCGGGACAGGGACACGAGGGGAGCTGTTTTTT
V gene: TRBV2; J gene: TRBJ2-5; D gene: TRBD2; clone size: few; CDR3 protein: CASSEAGLGLAGAETQYF; CDR3 DNA: TGTGCCAGCAGTGAAGCGGGTCTTGGACTAGCGGGAGCAGAGACCCAGTACTTC
V gene: TRBV3-1; J gene: TRBJ2-1; D gene: TRBD2; clone size: .; CDR3 protein: CASSYTSGIYNEQFF; CDR3 DNA: TGTGCCAGCAGCTATACTAGCGGGATTTACAATGAGCAGTTCTTC
V gene: TRBV5-1; J gene: TRBJ1-6; D gene: .; clone size: .; CDR3 protein: CASSLAGGTRDSPLHF; CDR3 DNA: TGCGCCAGCAGCTTGGCTGGTGGGACACGGGATTCACCCCTCCACTTT
V gene: TRBV20-1; J gene: TRBJ2-1; D gene: .; clone size: .; CDR3 protein: CSATLGDEQFF; CDR3 DNA: TGCAGTGCTACCTTAGGGGATGAGCAGTTCTTC
V gene: TRBV28; J gene: TRBJ1-1; D gene: .; clone size: few; CDR3 protein: CASSTNGQPEAFF; CDR3 DNA: TGTGCCAGCAGTACCAACGGACAGCCTGAAGCTTTCTTT
V gene: TRBV5-1; J gene: TRBJ2-7; D gene: TRBD2; clone size: .; CDR3 protein: CASSLGLAVTYEQYF; CDR3 DNA: TGCGCCAGCAGCTTAGGACTAGCGGTGACCTACGAGCAGTACTTC
V gene: TRBV10-3; J gene: TRBJ1-5; D gene: .; clone size: .; CDR3 protein: CAISEEGFGNQPQHF; CDR3 DNA: TGTGCCATCAGTGAGGAGGGATTTGGCAATCAGCCCCAGCATTTT
V gene: TRBV6-1; J gene: TRBJ1-2; D gene: TRBD1; clone size: few; CDR3 protein: CASSEAGGQGAHGYTF; CDR3 DNA: TGTGCCAGCAGTGAAGCGGGCGGACAGGGGGCCCATGGCTACACCTTC
V gene: TRBV11-1; J gene: TRBJ2-3; D gene: .; clone size: .; CDR3 protein: CASSLPTGVKDTQYF; CDR3 DNA: TGTGCCAGCAGCTTACCGACGGGAGTTAAAGATACGCAGTATTTT
V gene: TRBV5-6; J gene: TRBJ1-1; D gene: TRBD1; clone size: .; CDR3 protein: CASSLASGQGGAFF; CDR3 DNA: TGTGCCAGCAGCTTGGCGTCGGGACAGGGAGGCGCTTTCTTT
V gene: TRBV2; J gene: TRBJ1-6; D gene: .; clone size: .; CDR3 protein: CASSERGSSYNSPPHF; CDR3 DNA: TGTGCCAGCAGTGAAAGGGGCTCGTCCTATAATTCACCCCCCCACTTT
V gene: TRBV12-3/TRBV12-4; J gene: TRBJ1-5; D gene: .; clone size: many; CDR3 protein: CASSLGRAQPQHF; CDR3 DNA: TGTGCCAGCAGTTTGGGAAGGGCTCAGCCCCAGCATTTT
V gene: TRBV30; J gene: TRBJ1-5; D gene: .; clone size: .; CDR3 protein: CAWKEGINQPQHF; CDR3 DNA: TGTGCCTGGAAGGAGGGGATCAATCAGCCCCAGCATTTT
V gene: TRBV6-1; J gene: TRBJ1-4; D gene: TRBD1; clone size: .; CDR3 protein: CASSTGQGRGEKLFF; CDR3 DNA: TGTGCCAGCAGTACGGGACAGGGGCGAGGTGAAAAACTGTTTTTT
V gene: TRBV7-2; J gene: TRBJ1-6; D gene: .; clone size: .; CDR3 protein: CASSPRTLLFGNNSPLHF; CDR3 DNA: TGTGCCAGCAGTCCTAGGACTCTTCTCTTTGGCAATAATTCACCCCTCCACTTT
V gene: TRBV18; J gene: TRBJ2-5; D gene: .; clone size: few; CDR3 protein: CASSATFRETQYF; CDR3 DNA: TGTGCCAGCTCAGCCACTTTCCGAGAGACCCAGTACTTC
V gene: TRBV11-2; J gene: TRBJ1-5; D gene: TRBD1; clone size: few; CDR3 protein: CASSLGTGMRQPQHF; CDR3 DNA: TGTGCCAGCAGCTTAGGGACAGGGATGAGGCAGCCCCAGCATTTT
V gene: TRBV10-3; J gene: TRBJ2-4; D gene: .; clone size: .; CDR3 protein: CAISEATDSIQYF; CDR3 DNA: TGTGCCATCAGTGAGGCGACAGACTCCATTCAGTACTTC
V gene: TRBV11-2; J gene: TRBJ2-7; D gene: .; clone size: few; CDR3 protein: CASSLQPRGSYEQYF; CDR3 DNA: TGTGCCAGCAGCTTACAACCCAGGGGTTCCTACGAGCAGTACTTC
V gene: TRBV4-1; J gene: TRBJ2-5; D gene: .; clone size: once; CDR3 protein: CASSQAEGGRGQETQYF; CDR3 DNA: TGCGCCAGCAGCCAAGCCGAGGGGGGGCGTGGCCAAGAGACCCAGTACTTC
V gene: TRBV20-1; J gene: TRBJ1-5; D gene: TRBD1; clone size: .; CDR3 protein: CSAREGTGGNQPQHF; CDR3 DNA: TGCAGTGCTAGAGAGGGGACAGGGGGCAATCAGCCCCAGCATTTT